This T cell receptor (beta chain) was profiled in a study of cytomegalovirus exposure and HLA in healthy donors. Study-level background: Around 200 million T cells yielded 120 million or so unique TCR beta sequences, as an earlier analysis found. Overall study findings and caveats: Specificity for CMV antigens was confirmed in vitro for a few of the CMV-associated chains. DRB1 had the most TCR associations and HLA-C the fewest, a later analysis found, with rates varying by HLA locus.

There are 15 residues in the CDR3. Between the trimmed V and J ends, which lost 5 bases and 0 bases, there was a span of 13 bases. The V gene's germline CDR1 is SGHTA and CDR2 FQGNSA. As regards this clone: Its antigen remains unidentified.

The PCR made use of 60 Vbeta and 13 Jbeta primers. Only in-frame clones appear in the TCRdb table, and some are missing; sequencing was by immunoSEQ multiplex PCR. The data show about 210,000 clones, roughly 80% seen once. This TCR was recovered from a male donor in good health and CMV-seropositive. Sequenced sample: PBMCs. This chain connects TRBV7-2 to TRBJ1-2; TRBD1 might be the D (5 bases). The CDR3 DNA sequence: TGTGCCAGCAGCCCCCAGGGTGCCTCTAACTATGGCTACACCTTC. This codes for CASSPQGASNYGYTF. Complete variable domain (other parts from reference TRBV7-2 and TRBJ1-2): GAGVSQSPSNKVTEKGKDVELRCDPISGHTALYWYRQSLGQGLEFLIYFQGNSAPDKSGLPSDRFSAERTGGSVSTLTIQRTQQEDSAVYLCASSPQGASNYGYTFGSGTRLTVV.